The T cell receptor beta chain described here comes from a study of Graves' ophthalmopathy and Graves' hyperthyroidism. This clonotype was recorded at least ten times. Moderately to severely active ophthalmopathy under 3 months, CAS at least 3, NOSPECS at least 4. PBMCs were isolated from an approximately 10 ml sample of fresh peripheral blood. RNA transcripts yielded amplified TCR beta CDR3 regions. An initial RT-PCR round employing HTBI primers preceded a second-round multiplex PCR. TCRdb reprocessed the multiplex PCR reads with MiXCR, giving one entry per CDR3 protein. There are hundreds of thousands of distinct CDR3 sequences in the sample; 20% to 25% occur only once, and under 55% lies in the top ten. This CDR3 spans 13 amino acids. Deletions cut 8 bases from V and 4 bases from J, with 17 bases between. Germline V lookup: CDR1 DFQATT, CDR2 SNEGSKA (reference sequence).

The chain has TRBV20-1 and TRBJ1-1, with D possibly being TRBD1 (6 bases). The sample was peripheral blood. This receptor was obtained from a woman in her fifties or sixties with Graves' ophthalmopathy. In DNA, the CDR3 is TGCAGTACCAGACATACAGGGAGCACTGAAGCTTTCTTT. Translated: CSTRHTGSTEAFF.